The next 10 T cell receptor beta chains were all read from a single sample in a study of shared clonotypes between healthy human individuals. This table comes from immunoSEQ multiplex PCR, and its TCRdb copy is limited to in-frame clones, with some not included. Of 2,100,000 or so clones in the sample, roughly 95% were seen once. The sequenced sample consisted of naive CD4+ T cells sorted from blood. Subset noted: CD45RA+ positively selected. The receptors derive from a man aged 18 to 29 in good health.

This clone was seen a handful of times. The chain has TRBV30 and TRBJ2-2, with D perhaps matching TRBD1 or TRBD2 (5 bases each). CDR3 length: 15 residues. Trimming removed 7 bases at V and 4 bases at J, with 19 bases between. In germline, CDR1 is GTSNPN, CDR2 SVGIG (reference sequence). This CDR3 reads CASGPTRPSTGELFF. In nucleotides, the CDR3 is TGTGCCTCGGGGCCCACCCGTCCCAGCACCGGGGAGCTGTTTTTT.

The CDR3 reads CASSPRGDGPDTQYF. CDR3 nucleotides: TGTGCCAGCAGTCCGAGGGGAGACGGCCCAGATACGCAGTATTTT. The gene calls are TRBV6-6 and TRBJ2-3; D assignment may be TRBD1 or TRBD2 (5 bases each). CDR1 and CDR2 from the germline V gene are MNHNY and SVGAGI (reference sequence). CDR3 length: 15 residues. V lost 5 bases and J lost 4, with 16 bases in between.

V gene TRBV7-2 combines with J gene TRBJ2-7; no reliable D call. In germline, CDR1 is SGHTA, CDR2 FQGNSA. This CDR3 spans 12 amino acids. V lost 3 bases, J lost 3 bases, and 6 bases lay in between. The CDR3 coding sequence is TGTGCCAGCAGCTTGAACAACTACGAGCAGTACTTC. As protein: CASSLNNYEQYF.

V is TRBV9 and J is TRBJ2-1; 9 bases are shared with TRBD1. V lost 4 bases to trimming and J lost 10 bases; unmatched junction nucleotides: 6. Germline V gives CDR1 SGDLS, CDR2 YYNGEE. This CDR3 has 13 residues. The CDR3 DNA reads as TGTGCCAGCAGCCAGGACAGGGGCCGGGAGCAGTTCTTC. Its protein is CASSQDRGREQFF.

In regard to this clone: The sample holds other DNA sequences that translate to the same CDR3. The chain is built from TRBV7-6 and TRBJ1-2; D is perhaps TRBD1 (5 bases). V was cut by 1 base and J by 2 bases, with 5 bases left in between. The CDR3 runs to 13 residues. The V gene's germline CDR1 is SGHVS and CDR2 FNYEAQ. CDR3 sequence (DNA): TGTGCCAGCAGCTTAGGACAGAACTATGGCTACACCTTC. This sequence encodes CASSLGQNYGYTF.

The chain is built from TRBV7-6 and TRBJ2-7; TRBD1 aligns across 11 bases. Germline V lookup: CDR1 SGHVS, CDR2 FNYEAQ. V shed 4 bases and J 7 bases; nucleotides not matched to a gene: 6. The CDR3 has 14 amino acids. The CDR3 here is CASSSSGQGGEQYF. For the CDR3, the DNA is TGTGCCAGCAGCTCATCGGGACAGGGGGGTGAGCAGTACTTC.

J is TRBJ1-1 and V is TRBV28; D unclear. The CDR3 consists of 14 residues. Germline CDR1 is MDHEN and CDR2 is SYDVKM. The ends were cut back, 2 bases at V and 5 bases at J, with 12 bases in the middle. The CDR3 sequence is CASSLGVVQTEAFF. Written as DNA, the CDR3 is TGTGCCAGCAGTTTAGGGGTAGTTCAGACTGAAGCTTTCTTT.

The sample holds one count of this clone. The J gene is TRBJ2-5, the V gene TRBV11-2, with a possible D match to TRBD1 (5 bases). This CDR3 has 14 amino acids. Looked up from germline, CDR1 is SGHAT and CDR2 is FQNNGV. V lost 7 bases and J 5 bases, leaving 17 bases between the germline ends. For the CDR3, the DNA is TGTGCCAGCACCGGAGCAGGGATTGGCGAGACCCAGTACTTC. It codes for CASTGAGIGETQYF.

A note on this clone: The same CDR3 also results from other DNA sequences found in this sample. The chain links TRBV30 to TRBJ2-3; TRBD1 might be the D (5 bases). Trimming cost V 2 bases and J 5 bases, with 8 bases left between them. Germline V gene data show CDR1 as GTSNPN and CDR2 as SVGIG (reference sequence). CDR3 length: 12 residues. The chain's CDR3 is CAWSSGLDTQYF. As DNA, the CDR3 is TGTGCCTGGAGTTCAGGGTTAGATACGCAGTATTTT.

The chain carries TRBV2 and TRBJ2-7, with a tentative D call TRBD1 (5 bases). The V gene's germline CDR1 is SNHLY and CDR2 FYNNEI. The V end was cut by 7 bases, the J end by 2 bases, with 9 bases between. The CDR3 is 12 residues long. CDR3 nucleotides: TGTGCCAGCAATCCAGGGACCTACGAGCAGTACTTC. It specifies CASNPGTYEQYF.